This TCR beta chain came from a study of blood T cell repertoires in COVID-19. Study overall: Acute and convalescent COVID-19 specimens originated in the United States, Italy and Spain. The cDNA or gDNA used as material had been derived from T cells, B-cell-depleted T cells, or PBMCs.

The CDR3 has 15 amino acids. The V and J ends lost 2 bases and 1 base, in that order; junction bases with no gene match: 4. The germline gives CDR1 LNHDA, CDR2 SQIVND (reference sequence). Per the original methods: For nucleated cells, counts were estimated from reference gene primer amplification. Assay: immunoSEQ multiplex PCR; the TCRdb copy retains only in-frame clones and omits some. The V and J calls and clone size come from that table; D and trimming were worked out from the DNA. Of a few hundred thousand clones in the sample, approximately 80% are singletons; the top ten hold 0.85% to 1.3%. The specimen sequenced was peripheral blood. This sequence originates from a human donor with acute or convalescent COVID-19. The donor label of this sample is uncertain. This chain connects TRBV19 to TRBJ1-1; 7 bases line up with TRBD1. CDR3 residues: CASSIYGTANTEAFF. CDR3 in DNA: TGTGCCAGTAGTATATACGGGACAGCGAACACTGAAGCTTTCTTT. Variable domain in full (rest from reference TRBV19 and TRBJ1-1): DGGITQSPKYLFRKEGQNVTLSCEQNLNHDAMYWYRQDPGQGLRLIYYSQIVNDFQKGDIAEGYSVSREKKESFPLTVTSAQKNPTAFYLCASSIYGTANTEAFFGQGTRLTVV.